This T cell receptor (beta chain) was obtained from a study of cytomegalovirus exposure and HLA in healthy donors. Regarding the study as a whole: When analyzed later, a missense DCLRE1C variant was found to be linked to TCR beta V- and J-gene trimming.

The V gene's germline CDR1 is SEHNR and CDR2 FQNEAQ (reference sequence). This CDR3 comprises 10 residues. This PCR relied on a set of 60 Vbeta primers and 13 Jbeta primers. Generated by immunoSEQ multiplex PCR, the TCRdb table keeps only in-frame clones and is missing some. Among 150,000 or so clones listed, approximately 80% were seen once. Sampled while nominally healthy, donors likely had unrecorded immune exposures. Comment on this clone: The antigen remains unidentified.

Input material: PBMCs. The chain joins TRBV7-9 to TRBJ2-2; D is unresolved. This TCR was sampled from a male donor in good health and CMV-seronegative. CDR3: CSAEPGELFF. CDR3 DNA sequence: TGTTCCGCCGAGCCCGGGGAGCTGTTTTTT.